This paragraph reports one TCR beta chain. No antigen is known for it. Genomic DNA served as template for TCR beta VDJ and CDR3 profiling. In TCRdb, the reads were re-called with MiXCR into one record per CDR3 protein. This sample has some 130,000 distinct CDR3 sequences, with around two fifths found just once. The data derive from a study of CD8+CD57+ T cells in acquired aplastic anemia. At the level of the study: Mean yield of DNA from sorted CD4+ and CD8+ cells was roughly 3.2 ug. Study-level results: A set of around 30 CD8+ CDR3 sequences was shared between patients and controls, and these sequences appeared highly expressed in patients.

V dropped 4 bases and J dropped 4 bases, with 10 bases sitting between them. This CDR3 is 13 amino acids long. Germline lookup yields CDR1 SEHNR and CDR2 FQNEAQ (reference sequence). Sequenced sample: sorted CD4+, CD8+, or CD8+CD57+ T cells (not recorded which) from PBMCs. This sequence was found in a human donor in good health, serving as a control. The chain has TRBV7-9 and TRBJ1-1; no reliable D call. The CDR3 loop is CASSSALSTEAFF. As DNA, the CDR3 is TGTGCCAGCAGCTCGGCTTTAAGCACTGAAGCTTTCTTT.